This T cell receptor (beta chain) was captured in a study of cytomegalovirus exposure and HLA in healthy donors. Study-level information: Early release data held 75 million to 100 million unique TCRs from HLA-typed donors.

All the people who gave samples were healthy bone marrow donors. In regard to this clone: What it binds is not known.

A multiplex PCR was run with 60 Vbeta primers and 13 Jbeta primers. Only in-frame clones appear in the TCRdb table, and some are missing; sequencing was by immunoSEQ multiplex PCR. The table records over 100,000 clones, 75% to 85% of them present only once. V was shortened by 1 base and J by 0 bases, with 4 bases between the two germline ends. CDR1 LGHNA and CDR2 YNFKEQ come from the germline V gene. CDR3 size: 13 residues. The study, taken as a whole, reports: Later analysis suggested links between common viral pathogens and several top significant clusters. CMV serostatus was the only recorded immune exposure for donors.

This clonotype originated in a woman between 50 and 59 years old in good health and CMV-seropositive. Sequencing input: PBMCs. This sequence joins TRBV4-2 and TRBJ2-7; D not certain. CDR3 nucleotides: TGTGCCAGCAGCCAAGTCAGCTCCTACGAGCAGTACTTC. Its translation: CASSQVSSYEQYF.